The rows below give T cell receptor beta chains drawn from one sample of a study of shared clonotypes between healthy human individuals. Libraries were prepared by immunoSEQ multiplex PCR; TCRdb keeps only in-frame clonotypes and omits some of them. The table records hundreds of thousands of clones, more than 95% of them present only once. Sequenced: naive CD4+ T cells sorted from blood. The source of these receptors is a woman aged 25 to 39 in good health. Both conserved end residues are part of each CDR3. Each record gives: V gene, CDR3 protein.

>TRBV9
CASSVGRSRTDTQYF
>TRBV7-3
CASSLYSNTEAFF
>TRBV18
CASSSPTGGDEQYF
>TRBV27
CASSYKRSGTDTQYF
>TRBV28
CASSYGQANYGYTF
>TRBV28
CASSERLGNYGYTF
>TRBV9
CASASGYEQYF
>TRBV7-8
CASSPDSNQPQHF
>TRBV7-2
CASSFVHGVYNSPLHF
>TRBV7-9
CASSPKRNEQFF
>TRBV5-1
CASSLVSSPGDTQYF
>TRBV4-2
CASSQDVAGGQPQHF
>TRBV28
CASSSSPLSTEAFF
>TRBV2
CASTRLAGGTGELFF
>TRBV5-1
CASSLDSNTGELFF
>TRBV7-8
CASSLAGLAGLNEQFF
>TRBV7-2
CASSLVATGTGNTIYF
>TRBV30
CAWNRGEDSPLHF
>TRBV7-9
CASSSQGVEKLFF
>TRBV29-1
CSVEADWGVGEQFF